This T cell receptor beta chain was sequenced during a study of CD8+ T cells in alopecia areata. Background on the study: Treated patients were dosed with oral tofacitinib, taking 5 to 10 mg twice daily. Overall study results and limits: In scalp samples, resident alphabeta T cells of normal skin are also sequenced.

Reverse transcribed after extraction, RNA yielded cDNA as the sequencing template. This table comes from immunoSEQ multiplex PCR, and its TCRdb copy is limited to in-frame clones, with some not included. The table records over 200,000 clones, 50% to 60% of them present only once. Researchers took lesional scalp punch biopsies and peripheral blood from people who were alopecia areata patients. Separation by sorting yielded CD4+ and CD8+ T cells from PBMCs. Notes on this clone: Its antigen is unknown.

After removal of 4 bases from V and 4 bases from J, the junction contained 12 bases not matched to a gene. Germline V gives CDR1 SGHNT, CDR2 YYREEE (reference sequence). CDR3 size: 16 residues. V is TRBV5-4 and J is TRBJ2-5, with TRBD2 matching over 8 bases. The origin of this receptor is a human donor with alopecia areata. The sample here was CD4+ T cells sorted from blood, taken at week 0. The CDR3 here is CASSKAFGTRGETQYF. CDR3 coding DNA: TGTGCCAGCAGCAAGGCTTTCGGGACTAGAGGAGAGACCCAGTACTTC.